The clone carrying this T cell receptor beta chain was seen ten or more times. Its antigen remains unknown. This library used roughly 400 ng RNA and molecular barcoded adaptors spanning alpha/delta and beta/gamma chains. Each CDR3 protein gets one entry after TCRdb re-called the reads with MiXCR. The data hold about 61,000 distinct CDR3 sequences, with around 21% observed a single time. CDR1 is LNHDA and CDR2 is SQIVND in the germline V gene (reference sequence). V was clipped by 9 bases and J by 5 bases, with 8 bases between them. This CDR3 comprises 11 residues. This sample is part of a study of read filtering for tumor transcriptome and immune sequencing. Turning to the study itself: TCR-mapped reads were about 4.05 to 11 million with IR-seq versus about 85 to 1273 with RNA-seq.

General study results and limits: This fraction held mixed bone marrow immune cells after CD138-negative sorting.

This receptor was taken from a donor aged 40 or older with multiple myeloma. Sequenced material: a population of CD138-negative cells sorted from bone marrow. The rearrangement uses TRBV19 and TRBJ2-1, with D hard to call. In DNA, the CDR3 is TGTGCCAGCTTGTATCACAATGAGCAGTTCTTC. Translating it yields CASLYHNEQFF.